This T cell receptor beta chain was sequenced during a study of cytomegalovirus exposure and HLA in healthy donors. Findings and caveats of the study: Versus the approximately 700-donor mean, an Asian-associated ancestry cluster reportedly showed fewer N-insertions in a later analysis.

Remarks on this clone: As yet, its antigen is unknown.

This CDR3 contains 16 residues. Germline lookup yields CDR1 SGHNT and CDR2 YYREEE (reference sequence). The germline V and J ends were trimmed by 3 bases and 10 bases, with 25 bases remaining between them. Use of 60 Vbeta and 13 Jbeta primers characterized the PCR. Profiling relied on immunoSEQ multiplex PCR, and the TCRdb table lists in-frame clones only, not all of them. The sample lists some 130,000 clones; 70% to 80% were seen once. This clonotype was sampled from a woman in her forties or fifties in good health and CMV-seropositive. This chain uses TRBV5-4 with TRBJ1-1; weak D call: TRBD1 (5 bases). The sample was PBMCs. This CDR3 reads CASSSELGPQGAGAFF. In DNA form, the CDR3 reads TGTGCCAGCAGCTCCGAATTGGGACCCCAGGGAGCGGGAGCTTTCTTT.